The 27 T cell receptor beta chains in this list originate from one sample, sequenced in a study of T cells in Graves' hyperthyroidism and ophthalmopathy. The source material, RNA transcripts, was used to amplify TCR beta CDR3 regions. The HTBI primer set served for first-round RT-PCR of the TCR CDR3. From the multiplex PCR reads, TCRdb called clonotypes with MiXCR, one entry per CDR3 protein. The sample contains around 300,000 distinct CDR3 sequences, 14% of which appear only once. The sample comprised blood. These receptors were taken from a woman younger than 45 with Graves' hyperthyroidism.

The V call is TRBV3-1, the J call TRBJ2-2; the D is unclear. CDR1 and CDR2 from the germline V gene are LGHDT and YNNKEL (reference sequence). This CDR3 spans 13 amino acids. The V gene lost 3 bases and the J gene lost 6 bases, with 8 bases spanning the gap. The CDR3 bases are TGTGCCAGCAGCCATGGACCTCCCGGGGAGCTGTTTTTT. Translation: CASSHGPPGELFF. The entire variable domain, with the rest obtained from reference TRBV3-1 and TRBJ2-2, is as follows: DTAVSQTPKYLVTQMGNDKSIKCEQNLGHDTMYWYKQDSKKFLKIMFSYNNKELIINETVPNRFSPKSPDKAHLNLHINSLELGDSAVYFCASSHGPPGELFFGEGSRLTVL.

This clonotype has ten or more counts. This rearrangement joins TRBV2 to TRBJ1-4, with TRBD1 identical over 8 bases. This CDR3 has 15 residues. Germline V gene lookup returns CDR1 SNHLY and CDR2 FYNNEI. V was clipped by 5 bases and J by 4 bases; unmatched bases: 6. The CDR3, as DNA: TGTGCCAGCAGTAGCTGGACAGGGATTAATGAAAAACTGTTTTTT. It specifies CASSSWTGINEKLFF. The whole variable domain, filled in from reference TRBV2 and TRBJ1-4, reads EPEVTQTPSHQVTQMGQEVILRCVPISNHLYFYWYRQILGQKVEFLVSFYNNEISEKSEIFDDQFSVERPDGSNFTLKIRSTKLEDSAMYFCASSSWTGINEKLFFGSGTQLSVL.

The chain uses TRBV11-3 and TRBJ2-1; 10 bases align to TRBD2. Germline V gene sequence: CDR1 SGHNT, CDR2 YENEEA. This CDR3 region has 17 residues. After removal of 4 bases from V and 4 bases from J, the junction contained 10 bases not matched to a gene. This CDR3 reads CASSSSTSGTNYNEQFF. CDR3 nucleotide sequence: TGTGCCAGCAGCTCCTCAACTAGCGGGACCAATTACAATGAGCAGTTCTTC.

This clonotype came up many times. Sequence at one end of the junction differs from germline and may be a read error. The chain employs TRBV7-7 and TRBJ2-1; perhaps TRBD1 as D (6 bases). There are 15 residues in the CDR3. Germline CDR1 and CDR2: SSHAT and FNYEAQ (reference sequence). The CDR3 coding sequence is TGTGCTAGCAGCCCAGGGGTGCTGGAGTACAATGAGCAGTTCTTC. Its protein is CASSPGVLEYNEQFF.

There are many counts of this clonotype. The V and J genes are TRBV12-3 or TRBV12-4 and TRBJ2-7; tentatively, D is TRBD1 (6 bases). The length of the CDR3 is 13 residues. V was pared by 2 bases and J by 3 bases, with 8 bases between. CDR3: CASSLNRVYEQYF. The DNA for the CDR3 is TGTGCCAGCAGTTTAAACAGGGTCTACGAGCAGTACTTC.

The rearrangement uses TRBV24-1 and TRBJ1-5, with D possibly TRBD1 on 5 matching bases. The ends were cut back, 4 bases at V and 5 bases at J, with 11 bases in the middle. From germline, CDR1 is KGHDR and CDR2 SFDVKD. The CDR3 extends over 14 amino acids. The CDR3 spells CATSESGRDQPQHF. DNA of the CDR3: TGTGCCACCAGTGAATCAGGGAGGGATCAGCCCCAGCATTTT.

The table lists this clonotype with a few counts. A read error may explain this, as a much larger clone is one base away. The rearrangement uses TRBV10-3 and TRBJ2-2; no clear D. The germline V gene encodes CDR1 ENHRY and CDR2 SYGVKD. V gave up 5 bases and J gave up 2 bases, with 0 bases separating them. CDR3 length: 11 amino acids. CDR3 region: CAISNTGELFF. The CDR3 region has the DNA TGTGCCATCAGTAACACCGGGGAGCTGTTTTTT.

This clonotype was counted many times. The V and J genes are TRBV9 and TRBJ2-7, with 7 bases that match TRBD1. The CDR3 contains 18 residues. V trimming: 4 bases; J trimming: 3 bases; junction bases outside the gene matches: 19. Germline assignment: CDR1 SGDLS and CDR2 YYNGEE. The CDR3: CASSPSLRGPNFHYEQYF. The CDR3 DNA sequence: TGTGCCAGCAGCCCCAGCCTTAGGGGGCCCAATTTCCACTACGAGCAGTACTTC.

This clonotype was counted at least ten times. The chain joins TRBV7-8 to TRBJ1-5; 10 nucleotides align to TRBD1. With 5 bases clipped from V and 5 bases from J, the junction kept 6 bases outside the gene matches. The CDR3 has 15 amino acids. CDR1 SGHVS and CDR2 FQNEAQ come from the germline V gene. CDR3 DNA: TGTGCCAGCAGCGCTGACAGGGGGCGGGATCAGCCCCAGCATTTT. It specifies CASSADRGRDQPQHF.

This chain joins TRBV6-1 and TRBJ1-2; 9 bases are a match to TRBD1. Trimming at V came to 6 bases and at J to 3 bases, leaving 5 bases not matched to a gene. The CDR3 runs 14 residues. Germline CDR1 is MNHNS and CDR2 is SASEGT. CDR3 loop: CASSTGQGHYGYTF. The CDR3 coding sequence is TGTGCCAGCAGCACTGGACAGGGGCACTATGGCTACACCTTC.

This clonotype was picked up a small number of times. The CDR3 nucleotides are TGTGCCAGTAGTATAGATAGCTCTGGGGCCAACGTCCTGACTTTC. Its translation: CASSIDSSGANVLTF. The J gene is TRBJ2-6, the V gene TRBV19; D is ambiguous. V was clipped by 0 bases and J by 0 bases, with 3 bases between them. The CDR3 sequence is 15 residues long. Germline CDR1 and CDR2: LNHDA and SQIVND (reference sequence).

This clonotype occurred many times. The rearrangement joins TRBV12-3 or TRBV12-4 to TRBJ1-2; D is perhaps TRBD1 (5 bases). The germline V and J ends were trimmed by 6 bases and 3 bases, with 14 bases remaining between them. The CDR3 has 14 residues. CDR3: CASRETGAHYGYTF. The CDR3 nucleotides are TGTGCCAGCAGAGAAACCGGGGCCCACTATGGCTACACCTTC.

This clonotype was seen at least ten times. DNA for the CDR3: TGTGCCAGCAGCCCATGGGCGAGCAACTCTGGAAACACCATATATTTT. Encoded protein: CASSPWASNSGNTIYF. The rearrangement links TRBV12-3 or TRBV12-4 to TRBJ1-3; unclear D gene. This CDR3 spans 16 amino acids. The germline V and J ends were trimmed by 6 bases and 0 bases, with 15 bases remaining between them.

The chain uses TRBV7-9 and TRBJ2-2; 9 bases are shared with TRBD1. The CDR3 has 16 amino acids. Germline CDR1 SEHNR, CDR2 FQNEAQ (reference sequence). Trimming took 7 bases from V and 6 from J; bases not matched to a gene: 12. The CDR3 DNA is TGTGCCAGCACCGAAGGGGGACAGGGATCAGCCGGGGAGCTGTTTTTT. Amino acid sequence: CASTEGGQGSAGELFF. The whole variable domain, filled in from reference TRBV7-9 and TRBJ2-2, reads DTGVSQNPRHKITKRGQNVTFRCDPISEHNRLYWYRQTLGQGPEFLTYFQNEAQLEKSRLLSDRFSAERPKGSFSTLEIQRTEQGDSAMYLCASTEGGQGSAGELFFGEGSRLTVL.

Only a few counts were recorded for this clonotype. V usage is TRBV19 and J usage is TRBJ2-2; D is possibly TRBD2 (6 bases). V was trimmed by 4 bases and J by 5 bases, leaving 11 bases between them. Germline CDR1 and CDR2: LNHDA and SQIVND (reference sequence). This CDR3 is 14 amino acids long. Written as DNA, the CDR3 is TGTGCCAGTAGTAGGTGGGGGAGGACCGGGGAGCTGTTTTTT. The encoded protein is CASSRWGRTGELFF.

This chain links TRBV6-1 with TRBJ1-5; D unclear. In germline, CDR1 is MNHNS, CDR2 SASEGT. V lost 7 bases to trimming and J lost 8 bases, with 15 bases between them. This CDR3 spans 13 amino acids. CDR3 sequence (DNA): TGTGCCAGCACCATGTTTGACGGGGAGCCCCAGCATTTT. Its protein is CASTMFDGEPQHF.

Concerning this clonotype itself: This may be a read error, as it is one base from a much larger clone. The genes are TRBV6-1 and TRBJ2-5, with D tentatively TRBD2 (5 bases). In germline, CDR1 is MNHNS, CDR2 SASEGT. The CDR3 consists of 14 residues. V was cut by 5 bases and J by 5 bases, with 15 bases left in between. The DNA for the CDR3 is TGTGCCAGCAGTCATGGTGGGGAGCATGAGACCCAGTACTTC. This encodes CASSHGGEHETQYF.

The CDR3: CASRLDPHEQYF. CDR3 in DNA: TGTGCCAGCAGACTCGACCCCCACGAGCAGTACTTC. This chain connects TRBV6-2 or TRBV6-3 to TRBJ2-7; D remains unclear. The CDR3 has 12 residues. V lost 6 bases to trimming and J lost 5 bases, with 11 bases between them. CDR1 is MNHEY, CDR2 SVGEGT, per germline.

The chain combines TRBV7-9 with TRBJ2-5; 8 nucleotides match TRBD1. Per the germline V gene, CDR1 is SEHNR and CDR2 is FQNEAQ (reference sequence). After removal of 7 bases from V and 3 bases from J, the junction contained 16 bases not matched to a gene. CDR3 length: 17 residues. The CDR3 spells CASIGSGNRGIKETQYF. The DNA of the CDR3 is TGTGCCAGCATCGGGAGTGGGAACAGGGGGATAAAAGAGACCCAGTACTTC.

This clonotype was found many times. The chain couples TRBV28 to TRBJ1-4, with 7 bases that match TRBD1. The CDR3 runs to 14 residues. With 6 bases clipped from V and 8 bases from J, the junction kept 9 bases outside the gene matches. Germline V CDR1 and CDR2: MDHEN, SYDVKM. The CDR3 loop is CASSVGGAGEKLFF. DNA for the CDR3: TGTGCCAGCAGCGTAGGGGGCGCAGGGGAAAAACTGTTTTTT. The full variable domain, its missing parts supplied by reference TRBV28 and TRBJ1-4, is DVKVTQSSRYLVKRTGEKVFLECVQDMDHENMFWYRQDPGLGLRLIYFSYDVKMKEKGDIPEGYSVSREKKERFSLILESASTNQTSMYLCASSVGGAGEKLFFGSGTQLSVL.

This clonotype was counted a few times. The chain couples TRBV20-1 to TRBJ2-3, with no clear D. Trimming removed 3 bases from V and 0 bases from J, with 4 bases in between. CDR1 is DFQATT and CDR2 is SNEGSKA in the germline V gene (reference sequence). There are 12 residues in the CDR3. The CDR3 region has the DNA TGCAGTGCTAGTTTGAGCACAGATACGCAGTATTTT. Translated, it gives CSASLSTDTQYF.

The rearrangement joins TRBV7-9 to TRBJ2-7; D tentatively fits TRBD1 or TRBD2 (5 bases each). The CDR3 spans 15 residues. The ends were cut back, 6 bases at V and 2 bases at J, with 17 bases in the middle. Germline V gene sequence: CDR1 SEHNR, CDR2 FQNEAQ (reference sequence). DNA for the CDR3: TGTGCCAGCAGGTCGACACGGGACCCCCCCTACGAGCAGTACTTC. It specifies CASRSTRDPPYEQYF. Together with reference TRBV7-9 and TRBJ2-7, the CDR3 gives the full variable domain: DTGVSQNPRHKITKRGQNVTFRCDPISEHNRLYWYRQTLGQGPEFLTYFQNEAQLEKSRLLSDRFSAERPKGSFSTLEIQRTEQGDSAMYLCASRSTRDPPYEQYFGPGTRLTVT.

Only a few counts were recorded for this clonotype. The chain links TRBV5-1 to TRBJ2-7; 8 positions match TRBD2. This CDR3 region has 15 residues. Germline values: CDR1 SGHRS, CDR2 YFSETQ. With 1 base clipped from V and 7 bases from J, the junction kept 10 bases outside the gene matches. The CDR3 is CASSLLAGGAGEQYF. The CDR3, as DNA: TGCGCCAGCAGCTTGTTGGCGGGAGGAGCGGGTGAGCAGTACTTC.

The J gene is TRBJ2-7, the V gene TRBV29-1; D unresolved. The CDR3 consists of 11 residues. Trimming left V 3 bases short and J 2 bases short, with 5 bases between. CDR1 SQVTM and CDR2 ANQGSEA come from the germline V gene. The chain's CDR3 is CSVDTTYEQYF. The CDR3 DNA follows: TGCAGCGTTGACACCACCTACGAGCAGTACTTC.

The chain carries TRBV20-1 and TRBJ2-2; 8 positions agree with TRBD2. The germline V gene has CDR1 DFQATT and CDR2 SNEGSKA (reference sequence). This CDR3 has 17 amino acids. V lost 1 base to trimming and J lost 0 bases; unmatched junction nucleotides: 7. Here the CDR3 DNA reads TGCAGTGCTAGAGCACCTACTAGCGGCGCGAACACCGGGGAGCTGTTTTTT. It translates to CSARAPTSGANTGELFF.

This clonotype was detected ten times or more. The rearrangement links TRBV2 to TRBJ1-2; maybe TRBD1 (6 bases). CDR1 and CDR2 (germline): SNHLY, FYNNEI. V dropped 2 bases and J dropped 2 bases, with 18 bases sitting between them. The length of the CDR3 is 17 residues. CDR3 bases: TGTGCCAGCAGTGAACCCCGTGAGGGGGAAGGAAACTATGGCTACACCTTC. It translates to CASSEPREGEGNYGYTF.

This clonotype was seen repeatedly, ten times or more. The chain has TRBV2 and TRBJ2-1, with D uncertain. This CDR3 has 16 residues. Germline-derived CDR1 and CDR2 are SNHLY and FYNNEI. Trimming cost V 1 base and J 3 bases, with 13 bases left between them. CDR3 DNA: TGTGCCAGCAGTGAAGAGCTAGGTACGTTCTACAATGAGCAGTTCTTC. This codes for CASSEELGTFYNEQFF.